These 2 T cell receptor beta chains came from one sample sequenced in a study of type 1 and type 2 diabetes patients. The PCR template was genomic DNA. The TCR beta CDR3 region was amplified using 30 forward and 13 reverse primers. MiXCR, applied by TCRdb to the multiplex PCR reads, yields one record per CDR3 protein. The sample carries fewer than 300,000 distinct CDR3 sequences, 45% to 60% recorded once. Sequencing was done on a sample of peripheral blood mononuclear cells (PBMCs). The receptors shown here come from a man aged 18 to 29 with type 2 diabetes.

J is TRBJ1-1 and V is TRBV28, with a tentative D call TRBD1 (6 bases). The CDR3 is 14 amino acids. V lost 5 bases and J lost 5, with 15 bases in between. CDR1 is MDHEN, CDR2 SYDVKM, per germline. For the CDR3, the DNA is TGTGCCAGCAGTCTACAGGGAGGTCATACTGAAGCTTTCTTT. Protein sequence: CASSLQGGHTEAFF.

The V and J genes are TRBV10-3 and TRBJ1-4; TRBD1 might be the D (5 bases). The germline V and J ends were trimmed by 4 bases and 8 bases, with 17 bases remaining between them. The germline gives CDR1 ENHRY, CDR2 SYGVKD. CDR3 size: 15 residues. The CDR3 DNA follows: TGTGCCATCAGTGCCGGGACTCAAAAGGGAGAAAAACTGTTTTTT. This gives the protein CAISAGTQKGEKLFF.